The sequence of this T cell receptor beta chain was determined in a study of cytomegalovirus exposure and HLA in healthy donors. Regarding the study as a whole: Beyond CMV serostatus, there was no information to go on about immune exposure.

This clone occurred a few times. Its cognate antigen is unknown. The CDR3 consists of 15 residues. The V and J ends lost 6 bases and 3 bases, in that order; junction bases with no gene match: 6. Germline-derived CDR1 and CDR2 are MRHNA and SNTAGT. PCR employed 60 Vbeta and 13 Jbeta primers. Generated by immunoSEQ multiplex PCR, the TCRdb table keeps only in-frame clones and is missing some. The sample includes approximately 180,000 clones, approximately 80% seen only once; the top ten take roughly 5%. The chain has TRBV6-4 and TRBJ2-3; 10 bases agree with TRBD2. Material for sequencing was PBMCs. This receptor was taken from a woman between 18 and 30 years old in good health and CMV-seropositive. The CDR3 region has the DNA TGTGCCAGCAGCTTAGCGGGGGGAGAAACAGATACGCAGTATTTT. Its protein is CASSLAGGETDTQYF.